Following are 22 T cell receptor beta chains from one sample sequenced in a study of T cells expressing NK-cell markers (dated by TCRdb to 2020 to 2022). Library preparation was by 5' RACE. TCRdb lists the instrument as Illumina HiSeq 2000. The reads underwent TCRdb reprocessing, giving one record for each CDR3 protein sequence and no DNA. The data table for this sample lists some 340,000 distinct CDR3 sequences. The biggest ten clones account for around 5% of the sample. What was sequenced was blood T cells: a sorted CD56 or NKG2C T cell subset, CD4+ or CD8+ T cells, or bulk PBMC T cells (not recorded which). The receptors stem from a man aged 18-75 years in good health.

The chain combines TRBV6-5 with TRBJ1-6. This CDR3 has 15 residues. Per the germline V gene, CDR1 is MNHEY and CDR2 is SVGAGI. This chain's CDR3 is CASSYGGQGSTPLHF.

The CDR3 loop reads CASSLARGQALGEQYF. V usage is TRBV11-1 and J usage is TRBJ2-7; checking the TCRdb D call of TRBD1 is not possible without DNA. This CDR3 comprises 16 residues. Germline V gene data show CDR1 as SGHAT and CDR2 as FQDESV (reference sequence).

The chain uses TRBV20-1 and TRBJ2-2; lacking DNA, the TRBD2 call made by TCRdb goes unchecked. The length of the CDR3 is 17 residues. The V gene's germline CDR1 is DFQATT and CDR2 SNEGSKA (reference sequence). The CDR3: CSARVAVGRVSTGELFF.

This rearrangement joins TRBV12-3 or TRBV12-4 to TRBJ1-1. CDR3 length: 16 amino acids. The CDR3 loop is CASSLDRGPPNTEAFF.

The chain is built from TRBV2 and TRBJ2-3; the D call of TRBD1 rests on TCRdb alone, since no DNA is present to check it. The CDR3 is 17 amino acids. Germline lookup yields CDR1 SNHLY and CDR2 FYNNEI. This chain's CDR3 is CASSGQQWTGGTDTQYF.

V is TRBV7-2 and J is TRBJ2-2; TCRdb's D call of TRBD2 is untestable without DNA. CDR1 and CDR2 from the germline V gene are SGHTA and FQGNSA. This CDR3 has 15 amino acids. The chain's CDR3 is CASSSIGGAFGELFF.

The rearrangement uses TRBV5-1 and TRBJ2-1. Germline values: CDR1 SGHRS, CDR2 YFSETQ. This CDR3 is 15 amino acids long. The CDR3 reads CASSLAGSFGNEQFF.

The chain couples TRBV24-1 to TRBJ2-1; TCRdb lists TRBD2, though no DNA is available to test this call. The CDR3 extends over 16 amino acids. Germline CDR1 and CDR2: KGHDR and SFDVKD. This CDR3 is CATSDARTSGYNEQFF.

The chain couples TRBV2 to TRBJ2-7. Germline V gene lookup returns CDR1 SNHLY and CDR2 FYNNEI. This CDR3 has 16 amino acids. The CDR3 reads CASSDAGQLTSYEQYF.

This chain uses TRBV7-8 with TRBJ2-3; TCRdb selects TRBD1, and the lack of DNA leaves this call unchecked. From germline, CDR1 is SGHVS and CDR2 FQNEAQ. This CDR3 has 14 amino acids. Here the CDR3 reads CASSEEQGSESQYF.

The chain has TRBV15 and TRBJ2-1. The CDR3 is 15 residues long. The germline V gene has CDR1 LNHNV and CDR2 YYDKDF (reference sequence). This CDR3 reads CATSRDFRGGFEQFF.

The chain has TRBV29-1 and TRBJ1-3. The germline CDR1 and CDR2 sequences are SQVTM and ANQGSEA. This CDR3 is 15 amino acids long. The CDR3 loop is CSVVQPDNAGNTIYF.

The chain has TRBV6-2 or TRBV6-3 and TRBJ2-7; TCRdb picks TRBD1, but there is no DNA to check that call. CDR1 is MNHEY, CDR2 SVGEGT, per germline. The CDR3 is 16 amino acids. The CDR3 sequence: CASRKRDRGPPDEQYF.

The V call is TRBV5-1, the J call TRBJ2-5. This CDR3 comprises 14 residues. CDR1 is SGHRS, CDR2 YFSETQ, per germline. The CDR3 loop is CASSLSNEQETQYF.

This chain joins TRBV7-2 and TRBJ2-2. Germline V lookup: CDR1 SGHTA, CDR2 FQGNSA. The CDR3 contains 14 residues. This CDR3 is CASSPGPNLGELFF.

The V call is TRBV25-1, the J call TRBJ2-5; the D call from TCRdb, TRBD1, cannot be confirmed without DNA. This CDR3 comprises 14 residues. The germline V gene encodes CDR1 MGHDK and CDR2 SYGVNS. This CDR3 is CAISRTGGQETQYF.

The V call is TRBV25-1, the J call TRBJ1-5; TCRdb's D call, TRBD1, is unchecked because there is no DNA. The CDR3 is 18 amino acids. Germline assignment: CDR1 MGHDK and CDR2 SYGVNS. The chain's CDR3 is CASSELDRPPRGNQPQHF. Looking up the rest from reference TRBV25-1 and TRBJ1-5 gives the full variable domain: EADIYQTPRYLVIGTGKKITLECSQTMGHDKMYWYQQDPGMELHLIHYSYGVNSTEKGDLSSESTVSRIRTEHFPLTLESARPSHTSQYLCASSELDRPPRGNQPQHFGDGTRLSIL.

The CDR3 spells CASTKTGTAHEQYF. This sequence joins TRBV6-1 and TRBJ2-7; TCRdb designates TRBD1, a call that cannot be tested without DNA. The germline V gene has CDR1 MNHNS and CDR2 SASEGT. The CDR3 spans 14 residues.

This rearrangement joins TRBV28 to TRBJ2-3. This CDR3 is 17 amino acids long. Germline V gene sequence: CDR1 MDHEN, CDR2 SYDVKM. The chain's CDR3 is CASSLWGMGASTDTQYF.

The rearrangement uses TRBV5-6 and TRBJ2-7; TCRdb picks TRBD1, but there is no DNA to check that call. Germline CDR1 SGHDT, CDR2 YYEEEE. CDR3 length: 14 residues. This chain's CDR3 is CASNGADGVYEQYF.

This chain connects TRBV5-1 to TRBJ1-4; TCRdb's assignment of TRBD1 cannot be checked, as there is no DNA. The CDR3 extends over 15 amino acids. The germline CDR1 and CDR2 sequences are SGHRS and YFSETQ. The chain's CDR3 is CASSLLETGDEKLFF.

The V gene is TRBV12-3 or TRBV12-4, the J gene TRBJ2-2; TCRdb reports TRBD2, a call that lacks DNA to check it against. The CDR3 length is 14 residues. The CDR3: CASSSGLAGVELFF.